This T cell receptor (beta chain) was identified during a study of cytomegalovirus exposure and HLA in healthy donors. TCRdb keeps only in-frame clones here, not all; method: immunoSEQ multiplex PCR. The sample contains roughly 62,000 clones, around nine tenths of which appear only once. The germline V gene has CDR1 SGHRS and CDR2 YFSETQ. The length of the CDR3 is 15 residues. The V gene lost 4 bases and the J gene lost 2 bases, with 10 bases spanning the gap. This clone has only one observation. The TCR sequence derives from a woman in her twenties or thirties in good health and CMV-seronegative. The chain employs TRBV5-1 and TRBJ2-6; the D gene is possibly TRBD1 (6 bases). Input material: PBMCs. In DNA, the CDR3 is TGCGCCAGCAGCCCGACAGGTCCTGGGGCCAACGTCCTGACTTTC. It is translated as CASSPTGPGANVLTF. The variable domain in full, with the rest retrieved from reference TRBV5-1 and TRBJ2-6, is KAGVTQTPRYLIKTRGQQVTLSCSPISGHRSVSWYQQTPGQGLQFLFEYFSETQRNKGNFPGRFSGRQFSNSRSEMNVSTLELGDSALYLCASSPTGPGANVLTFGAGSRLTVL.